This entry lists 10 T cell receptor beta chains sequenced from one sample in a study of human T cells and chemical hapten exposure. The time point: patch test 1, 2 weeks after DPC sensitization. As for treatment: therapeutic diphenylcyclopropenone sensitization with weekly scalp DPC. MiXCR, run by TCRdb on the RACE reads, gives a single entry per CDR3 protein. The sample holds approximately 73,000 distinct CDR3 sequences, 10% seen once. The starting material was whole blood, obtained in connection with sensitization to the hapten diphenylcyclopropenone (DPC). The receptors stem from a woman aged 50 to 60 with alopecia areata. Some clones in this sample may be carry-over from other donors' samples.

V is TRBV7-8 and J is TRBJ1-3; D uncertain. Germline loops: CDR1 SGHVS, CDR2 FQNEAQ. CDR3 size: 16 residues. V was trimmed by 0 bases and J by 3 bases, leaving 12 bases between them. CDR3 sequence (DNA): TGTGCCAGCAGCTTAGCAGTCGTACGGGTTGGAAACACCATATATTTT. Translated: CASSLAVVRVGNTIYF. Using reference TRBV7-8 and TRBJ1-3 for the parts outside the CDR3, the full variable domain is GAGVSQSPRYKVAKRGQDVALRCDPISGHVSLFWYQQALGQGPEFLTYFQNEAQLDKSGLPSDRFFAERPEGSVSTLKIQRTQQEDSAVYLCASSLAVVRVGNTIYFGEGSWLTVV.

This clonotype was seen ten or more times. The chain joins TRBV25-1 to TRBJ1-1; D is possibly TRBD1 (6 bases). The CDR3 totals 14 residues. V lost 6 bases and J 4 bases, leaving 15 bases between the germline ends. Germline loops: CDR1 MGHDK, CDR2 SYGVNS. This CDR3 is CASRPLGGGTEAFF. CDR3 in DNA: TGTGCCAGCAGGCCCCTCGGGGGCGGCACTGAAGCTTTCTTT.

This clonotype has just a few counts. V and J are TRBV12-3 or TRBV12-4 and TRBJ2-2; tentatively, D is TRBD1 (6 bases). This CDR3 contains 16 residues. The V and J ends lost 3 bases and 1 base respectively, with 12 bases between them. The CDR3 is CASSLGQIMNTGELFF. The CDR3 DNA reads as TGTGCCAGCAGTTTGGGACAAATAATGAACACCGGGGAGCTGTTTTTT.

This clonotype was counted ten times or more. CDR3 nucleotides: TGCAGCCACCCGGGACAGGGGCATACGCAGTATTTT. Its translation is CSHPGQGHTQYF. V and J are TRBV29-1 and TRBJ2-3; 10 bases are shared with TRBD1. This CDR3 spans 12 amino acids. The junction had 6 bases not matched to a gene; V was cut back by 8 bases and J by 7 bases. Germline CDR1 SQVTM, CDR2 ANQGSEA.

The rearrangement links TRBV7-2 to TRBJ2-3; a possible D gene is TRBD1 (5 bases). In germline, CDR1 is SGHTA, CDR2 FQGNSA. CDR3 size: 14 residues. With 1 base removed from V and 4 bases from J, the gap between germline ends came to 9 bases. The DNA for the CDR3 is TGTGCCAGCAGCTTAGGGGTGGGGCCAGATACGCAGTATTTT. It translates to CASSLGVGPDTQYF.

This clonotype has a count of ten or more. The V gene is TRBV6-5, the J gene TRBJ2-7; TRBD1 matches at 8 bases. This CDR3 region has 15 residues. CDR1 is MNHEY, CDR2 SVGAGI, per germline. The ends lost 7 bases at V and 3 bases at J; junction bases unmatched: 11. The CDR3, as DNA: TGTGCCAGCAAGGGGCCGGGACAGGCCATCTACGAGCAGTACTTC. Encoded protein: CASKGPGQAIYEQYF.

This clonotype was observed at least ten times. The genes are TRBV5-6 and TRBJ2-2, with D uncertain. This CDR3 is built from 16 residues. The V end was cut by 4 bases, the J end by 4 bases, with 17 bases between. Germline V gives CDR1 SGHDT, CDR2 YYEEEE. This chain's CDR3 is CASSLGRSLTTGELFF. DNA for the CDR3: TGTGCCAGCAGCCTCGGACGGAGTCTGACCACCGGGGAGCTGTTTTTT. Combining the CDR3 with reference TRBV5-6 and TRBJ2-2 gives the whole variable domain DAGVTQSPTHLIKTRGQQVTLRCSPKSGHDTVSWYQQALGQGPQFIFQYYEEEERQRGNFPDRFSGHQFPNYSSELNVNALLLGDSALYLCASSLGRSLTTGELFFGEGSRLTVL.

The sample holds many counts of this clonotype. The rearrangement joins TRBV20-1 to TRBJ2-7; D is unclear. Germline-derived CDR1 and CDR2 are DFQATT and SNEGSKA (reference sequence). V lost 2 bases and J lost 5, with 13 bases in between. The CDR3 length is 13 residues. CDR3 loop: CSARPPSRDEQYF. In DNA, the CDR3 is TGCAGTGCTAGACCCCCAAGCAGAGACGAGCAGTACTTC.

This clonotype was seen a few times. The chain carries TRBV20-1 and TRBJ2-6; 7 positions match TRBD1. The germline CDR1 and CDR2 sequences are DFQATT and SNEGSKA (reference sequence). The CDR3 has 14 residues. With V trimmed by 5 bases and J by 0 bases, 1 base remained unmatched. CDR3: CSAGTASGANVLTF. CDR3 nucleotides: TGCAGTGCTGGGACAGCCTCTGGGGCCAACGTCCTGACTTTC.

This clonotype was counted between two and nine times. The chain uses TRBV6-5 and TRBJ2-7, with a weak D call TRBD2 (5 bases). The CDR3 spans 16 residues. With 2 bases removed from V and 1 base from J, the gap between germline ends came to 15 bases. The germline CDR1 and CDR2 sequences are MNHEY and SVGAGI. CDR3 amino acids: CASSYGRTSRSYEQYF. CDR3 coding DNA: TGTGCCAGCAGTTACGGCCGGACTTCCCGTTCCTACGAGCAGTACTTC.